The 5 T cell receptor beta chains given below trace back to one sample, sequenced in a study of T cells in women clearing cervical HPV infection. Assay used: immunoSEQ multiplex PCR; TCRdb lists only in-frame clones, some missing. The sample has around 12,000 clones. Sequencing was performed on blood buffy coat. These receptors were taken from a woman between 18 and 75 years old with a cervical HPV16 infection that either progressed to CIN3+ or cleared (not recorded which).

Notes on this clone: The CDR3 goes on 3 residues after the read ends, and that part is filled in from the germline J gene. This chain joins TRBV30 and TRBJ1-5; 10 nucleotides align to TRBD1. Germline V gives CDR1 GTSNPN, CDR2 SVGIG (reference sequence). The CDR3 has 15 residues. V lost 0 bases to trimming and J lost 6 bases; unmatched junction nucleotides: 5. CDR3 bases read: TGTGCCTGGAGTGTCCCGGGACAGGGGAGTCAGCCC. As protein: CAWSVPGQGSQP. The entire CDR3 sequence reads CAWSVPGQGSQPQHF.

Worth noting for this clone: From the germline J gene comes the end of the CDR3, since the read stops 3 residues before it. The chain links TRBV18 to TRBJ2-1, with TRBD1 identical over 7 bases. V gave up 6 bases and J gave up 0 bases; unmatched junction bases: 5. CDR1 and CDR2 (germline): KGHSH, LQKENI. The CDR3 covers 15 residues. This chain's CDR3 is CASSPGQASYNEQFF. Incomplete CDR3 DNA: TGTGCCAGCTCCCCTGGACAGGCCTCCTACAATGAG.

In the case of this clone: The read ends 3 residues shy of where the CDR3 ends; the end is completed using the germline J gene. The chain is built from TRBV28 and TRBJ2-2; 8 bases match TRBD1. Per germline, CDR1 MDHEN and CDR2 SYDVKM. The J segment lost 5 bases and the V segment lost 7 bases, leaving 3 bases of the junction unmatched. The length of the CDR3 is 13 residues. CDR3: CASTGGITGELFF. The DNA read from the CDR3 is TGTGCCAGCACAGGGGGCATAACCGGGGAG.

CDR3 DNA (partial): TGTGCCAGTAGGAGAACGACAGGGGTGCGCAATCAGCCC. This encodes CASRRTTGVRNQP. The entire CDR3 sequence reads CASRRTTGVRNQPQHF. The rearrangement joins TRBV19 to TRBJ1-5; 8 nucleotides agree with TRBD1. The sequenced fragment ends 3 residues before the CDR3 boundary, so the rest is inferred from the germline J gene. The V segment lost 6 bases and the J segment 2 bases; nucleotides outside the gene matches: 9. This CDR3 region has 16 residues. Looked up from germline, CDR1 is LNHDA and CDR2 is SQIVND (reference sequence). Full variable domain (remainder filled in from reference TRBV19 and TRBJ1-5): DGGITQSPKYLFRKEGQNVTLSCEQNLNHDAMYWYRQDPGQGLRLIYYSQIVNDFQKGDIAEGYSVSREKKESFPLTVTSAQKNPTAFYLCASRRTTGVRNQPQHFGDGTRLSIL.

Of note for this clone: The CDR3 is cut off 3 residues early in the read; its end comes from the germline J gene. V usage is TRBV30 and J usage is TRBJ2-7; 7 nucleotides match TRBD1. Germline V gene lookup returns CDR1 GTSNPN and CDR2 SVGIG (reference sequence). The V and J ends lost 2 bases and 2 bases, in that order; junction bases with no gene match: 3. The CDR3 has 13 residues. The CDR3 reads CAWSIDRAYEQYF. The DNA read from the CDR3 is TGTGCCTGGAGTATCGACAGGGCCTACGAG.